This TCR beta chain is drawn from a study of T cells in Graves' hyperthyroidism and ophthalmopathy. Study information: Peripheral blood was taken when the disease was first diagnosed, before any treatment began.

The CDR3 loop spans 12 amino acids. V dropped 5 bases and J dropped 4 bases, with 11 bases sitting between them. The V gene's germline CDR1 is DFQATT and CDR2 SNEGSKA (reference sequence). Using RNA transcripts as the source, TCR beta CDR3 regions were amplified. In the first-round RT-PCR of the TCR CDR3, the HTBI primer set was used. One entry per CDR3 protein, called by TCRdb with MiXCR from the multiplex PCR reads. The sample has 650,000 to 850,000 distinct CDR3 sequences, around 20% seen once; the top ten hold around 17%. This clonotype was detected a few times. The sequenced material came from blood. The V and J genes are TRBV20-1 and TRBJ1-2; D is perhaps TRBD1 (5 bases). The clonotype was recovered from a woman between 50 and 59 years old with Graves' hyperthyroidism that later progressed to Graves' ophthalmopathy. The DNA for the CDR3 is TGCAGTGCTCTGGGGGATTTCTATGGCTACACCTTC. It encodes CSALGDFYGYTF.